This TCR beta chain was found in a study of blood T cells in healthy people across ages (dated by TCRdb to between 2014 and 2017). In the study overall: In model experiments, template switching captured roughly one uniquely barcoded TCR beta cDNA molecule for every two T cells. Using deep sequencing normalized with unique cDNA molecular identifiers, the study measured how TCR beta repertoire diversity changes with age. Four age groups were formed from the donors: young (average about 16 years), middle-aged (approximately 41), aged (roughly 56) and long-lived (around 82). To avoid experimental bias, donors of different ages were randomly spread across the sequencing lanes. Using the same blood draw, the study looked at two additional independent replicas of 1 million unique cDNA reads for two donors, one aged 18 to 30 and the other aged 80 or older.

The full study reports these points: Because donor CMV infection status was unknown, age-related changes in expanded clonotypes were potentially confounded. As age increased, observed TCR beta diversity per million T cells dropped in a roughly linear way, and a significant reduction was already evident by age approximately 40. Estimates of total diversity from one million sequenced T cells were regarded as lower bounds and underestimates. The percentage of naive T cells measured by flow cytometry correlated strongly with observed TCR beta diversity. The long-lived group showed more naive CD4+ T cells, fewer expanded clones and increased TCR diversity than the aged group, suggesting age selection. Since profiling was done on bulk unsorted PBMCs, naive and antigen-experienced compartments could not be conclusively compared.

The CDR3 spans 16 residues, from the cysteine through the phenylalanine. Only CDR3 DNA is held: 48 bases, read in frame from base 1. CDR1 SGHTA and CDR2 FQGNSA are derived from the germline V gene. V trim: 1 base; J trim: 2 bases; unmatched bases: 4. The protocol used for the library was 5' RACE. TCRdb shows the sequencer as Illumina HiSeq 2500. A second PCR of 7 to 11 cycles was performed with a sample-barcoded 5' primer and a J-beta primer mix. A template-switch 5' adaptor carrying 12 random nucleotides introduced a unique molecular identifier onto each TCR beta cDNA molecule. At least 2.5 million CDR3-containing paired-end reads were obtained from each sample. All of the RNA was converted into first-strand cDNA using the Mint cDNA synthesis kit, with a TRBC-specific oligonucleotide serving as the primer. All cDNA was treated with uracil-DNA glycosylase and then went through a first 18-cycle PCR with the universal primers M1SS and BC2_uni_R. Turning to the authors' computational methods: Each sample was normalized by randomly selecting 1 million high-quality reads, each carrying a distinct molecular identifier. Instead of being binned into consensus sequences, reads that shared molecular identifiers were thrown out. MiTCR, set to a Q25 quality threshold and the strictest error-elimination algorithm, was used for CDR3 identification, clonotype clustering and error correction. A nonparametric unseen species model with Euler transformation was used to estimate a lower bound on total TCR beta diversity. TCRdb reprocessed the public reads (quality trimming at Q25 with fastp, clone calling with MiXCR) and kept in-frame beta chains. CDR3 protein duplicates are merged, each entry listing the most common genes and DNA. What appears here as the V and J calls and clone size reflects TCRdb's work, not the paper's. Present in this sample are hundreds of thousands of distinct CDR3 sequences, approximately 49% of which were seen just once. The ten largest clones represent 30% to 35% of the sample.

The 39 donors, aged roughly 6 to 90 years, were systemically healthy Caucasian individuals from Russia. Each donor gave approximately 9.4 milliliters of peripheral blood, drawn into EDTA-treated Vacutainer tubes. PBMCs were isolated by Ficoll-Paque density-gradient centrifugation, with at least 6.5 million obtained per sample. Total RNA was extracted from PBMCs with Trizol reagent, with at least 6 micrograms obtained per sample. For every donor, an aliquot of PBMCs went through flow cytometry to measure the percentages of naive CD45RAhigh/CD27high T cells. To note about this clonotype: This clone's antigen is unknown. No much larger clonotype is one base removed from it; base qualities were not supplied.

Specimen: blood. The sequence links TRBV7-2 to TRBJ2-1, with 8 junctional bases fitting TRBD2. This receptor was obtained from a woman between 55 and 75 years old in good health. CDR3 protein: CASSLDGTRPYNEQFF. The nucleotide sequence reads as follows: TGTGCCAGCAGCTTAGACGGGACTAGACCCTACAATGAGCAGTTCTTC.